This paragraph reports one T cell receptor beta chain. Its cognate antigen is unknown. Germline CDR1 is KGHSH and CDR2 is LQKENI. The CDR3 runs to 14 residues. Trimming took off 5 bases at V and 3 bases at J, with 11 bases between the two ends. The data originate from a study of blood T cells in healthy people across ages. Study details: Capture by template switching was about one barcoded beta molecule per two T cells.

Combining a sample-barcoded 5' primer with a J-beta primer mix, a second PCR ran for roughly 7 to 12 cycles. TCRdb analysed the 5' RACE reads with MiXCR anew, one entry per CDR3 protein. Of roughly 700,000 distinct CDR3 sequences listed, about 52% are singletons. Study-wide results and caveats: PBMCs went unsorted, and a conclusive naive versus antigen-experienced comparison was therefore prevented. There were more naive CD4+ cells and higher diversity in long-lived donors than in aged donors.

Sequenced: blood. The chain uses TRBV18 and TRBJ2-1; TRBD2 might be the D (6 bases). The sequence was collected from a woman aged 60-75 years in good health. The CDR3 spells CASSDSGGYNEQFF. CDR3 nucleotides: TGTGCCAGCTCAGACTCCGGGGGCTACAATGAGCAGTTCTTC.